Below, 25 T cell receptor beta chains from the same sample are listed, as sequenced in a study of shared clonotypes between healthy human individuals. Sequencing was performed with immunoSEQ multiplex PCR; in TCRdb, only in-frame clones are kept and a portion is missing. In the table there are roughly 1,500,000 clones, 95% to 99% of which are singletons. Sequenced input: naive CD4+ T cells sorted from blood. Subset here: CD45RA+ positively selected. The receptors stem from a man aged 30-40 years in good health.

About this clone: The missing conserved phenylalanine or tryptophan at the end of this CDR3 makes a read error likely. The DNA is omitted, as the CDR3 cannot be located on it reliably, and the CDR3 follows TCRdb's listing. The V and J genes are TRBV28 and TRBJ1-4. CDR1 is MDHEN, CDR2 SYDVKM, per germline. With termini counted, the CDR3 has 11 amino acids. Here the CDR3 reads CASRDRVEWFL.

CDR3 residues: CASSLPGLAGGPGELFF. The CDR3 coding sequence is TGTGCCAGCAGCCTCCCGGGACTAGCGGGAGGGCCCGGGGAGCTGTTTTTT. The chain couples TRBV4-2 to TRBJ2-2; 16 nucleotides match TRBD2. CDR3 length: 17 residues. Unmatched junction bases numbered 5, after V lost 4 bases and J lost 6 bases. Germline CDR1 reads LGHNA; CDR2 reads YNFKEQ.

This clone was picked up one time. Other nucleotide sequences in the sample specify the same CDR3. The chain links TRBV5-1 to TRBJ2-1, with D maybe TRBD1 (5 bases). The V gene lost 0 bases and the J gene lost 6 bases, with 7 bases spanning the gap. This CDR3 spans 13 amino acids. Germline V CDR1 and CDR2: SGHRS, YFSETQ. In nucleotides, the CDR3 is TGCGCCAGCAGCTTGGCAGGGCCCAATGAGCAGTTCTTC. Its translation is CASSLAGPNEQFF.

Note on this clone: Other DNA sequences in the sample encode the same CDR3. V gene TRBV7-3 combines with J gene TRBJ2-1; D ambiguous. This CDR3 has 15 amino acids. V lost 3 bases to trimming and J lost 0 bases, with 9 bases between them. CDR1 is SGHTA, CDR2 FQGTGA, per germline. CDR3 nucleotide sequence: TGTGCCAGCAGCTTGGGCCTCAGCTCCTACAATGAGCAGTTCTTC. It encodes CASSLGLSSYNEQFF.

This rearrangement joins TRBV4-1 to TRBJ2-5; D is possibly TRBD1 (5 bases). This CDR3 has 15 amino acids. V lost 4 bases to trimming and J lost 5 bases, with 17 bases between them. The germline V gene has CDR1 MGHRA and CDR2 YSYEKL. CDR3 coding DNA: TGCGCCAGCAGCCTACTCGGACATCGGGTTGAGACCCAGTACTTC. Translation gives CASSLLGHRVETQYF.

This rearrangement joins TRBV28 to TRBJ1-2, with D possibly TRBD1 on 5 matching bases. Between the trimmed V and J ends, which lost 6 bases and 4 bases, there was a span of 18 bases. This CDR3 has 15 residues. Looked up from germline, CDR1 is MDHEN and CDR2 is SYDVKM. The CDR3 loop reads CASSLPGGVGYGYTF. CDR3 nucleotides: TGTGCCAGCAGCCTCCCTGGGGGAGTTGGCTATGGCTACACCTTC.

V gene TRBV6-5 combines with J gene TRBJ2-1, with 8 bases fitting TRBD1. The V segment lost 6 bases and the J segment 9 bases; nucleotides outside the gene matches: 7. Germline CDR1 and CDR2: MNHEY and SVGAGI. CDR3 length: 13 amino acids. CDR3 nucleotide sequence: TGTGCCAGCAGCCCGGACAGGGTTCGTGAGCAGTTCTTC. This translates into CASSPDRVREQFF.

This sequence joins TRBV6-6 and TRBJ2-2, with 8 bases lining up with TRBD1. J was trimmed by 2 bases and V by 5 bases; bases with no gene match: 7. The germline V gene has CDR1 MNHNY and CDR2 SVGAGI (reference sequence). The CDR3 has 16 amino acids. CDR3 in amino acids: CASSRGTGSNTGELFF. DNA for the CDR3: TGTGCCAGCAGTAGAGGGACAGGATCTAACACCGGGGAGCTGTTTTTT.

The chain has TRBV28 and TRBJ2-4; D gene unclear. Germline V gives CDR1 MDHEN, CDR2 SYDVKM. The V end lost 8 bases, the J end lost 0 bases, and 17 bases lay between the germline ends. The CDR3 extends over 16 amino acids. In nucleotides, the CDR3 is TGTGCCAGCGGCTGGCTTAGGGATTTAGCCAAAAACATTCAGTACTTC. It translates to CASGWLRDLAKNIQYF.

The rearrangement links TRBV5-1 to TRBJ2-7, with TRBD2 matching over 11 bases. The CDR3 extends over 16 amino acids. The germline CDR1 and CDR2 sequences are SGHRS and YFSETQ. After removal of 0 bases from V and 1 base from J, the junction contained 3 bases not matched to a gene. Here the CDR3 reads CASSLGLAGRSYEQYF. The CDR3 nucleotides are TGCGCCAGCAGCTTGGGACTAGCGGGAAGGTCCTACGAGCAGTACTTC.

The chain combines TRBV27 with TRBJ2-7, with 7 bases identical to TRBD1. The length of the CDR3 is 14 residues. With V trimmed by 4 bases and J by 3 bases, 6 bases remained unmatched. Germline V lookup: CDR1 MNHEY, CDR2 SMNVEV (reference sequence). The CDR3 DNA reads TGTGCCAGCAGTTCCCTGGGACAGCACTACGAGCAGTACTTC. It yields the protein CASSSLGQHYEQYF.

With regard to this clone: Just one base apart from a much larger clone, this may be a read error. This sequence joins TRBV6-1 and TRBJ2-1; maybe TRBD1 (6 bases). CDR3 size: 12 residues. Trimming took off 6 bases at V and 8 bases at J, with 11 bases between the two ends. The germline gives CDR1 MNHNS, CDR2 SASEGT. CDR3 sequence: CASSAQGYEQFF. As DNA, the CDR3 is TGTGCCAGCAGCGCACAGGGCTATGAGCAGTTCTTC.

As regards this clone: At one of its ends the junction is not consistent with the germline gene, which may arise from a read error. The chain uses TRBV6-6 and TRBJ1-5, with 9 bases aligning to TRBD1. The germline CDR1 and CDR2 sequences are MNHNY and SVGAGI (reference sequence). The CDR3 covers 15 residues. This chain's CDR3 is CASRYWTGENQPQHF. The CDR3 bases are TGTGCCAGCAGATACTGGACAGGGGAAAATCAGCCCCAGCATTTT.

The CDR3 loop is CASSFAWNTGELFF. CDR3 sequence (DNA): TGTGCCAGCAGCTTTGCTTGGAACACCGGGGAGCTGTTTTTT. The rearrangement uses TRBV7-9 and TRBJ2-2; no definite D call. V shed 3 bases and J shed 1 base, with 6 bases lying between them. CDR3 length: 14 residues. In germline, CDR1 is SEHNR, CDR2 FQNEAQ (reference sequence).

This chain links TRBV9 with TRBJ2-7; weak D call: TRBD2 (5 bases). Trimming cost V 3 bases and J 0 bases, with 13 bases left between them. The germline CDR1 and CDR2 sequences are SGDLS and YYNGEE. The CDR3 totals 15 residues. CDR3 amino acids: CASSAGILNSYEQYF. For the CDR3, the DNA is TGTGCCAGCAGCGCCGGGATTCTAAACTCCTACGAGCAGTACTTC.

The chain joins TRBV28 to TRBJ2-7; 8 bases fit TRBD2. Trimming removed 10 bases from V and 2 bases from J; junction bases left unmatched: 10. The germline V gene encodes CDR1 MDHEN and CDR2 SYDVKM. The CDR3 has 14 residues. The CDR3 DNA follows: TGTGCCACCGCGGGGGGAGCCCTTGCCTACGAGCAGTACTTC. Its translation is CATAGGALAYEQYF.

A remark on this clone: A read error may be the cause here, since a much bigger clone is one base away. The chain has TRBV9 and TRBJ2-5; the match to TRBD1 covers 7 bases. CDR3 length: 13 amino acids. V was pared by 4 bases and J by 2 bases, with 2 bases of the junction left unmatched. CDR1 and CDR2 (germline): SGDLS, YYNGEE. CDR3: CASSLGQQETQYF. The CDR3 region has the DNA TGTGCCAGCAGCTTGGGACAGCAAGAGACCCAGTACTTC.

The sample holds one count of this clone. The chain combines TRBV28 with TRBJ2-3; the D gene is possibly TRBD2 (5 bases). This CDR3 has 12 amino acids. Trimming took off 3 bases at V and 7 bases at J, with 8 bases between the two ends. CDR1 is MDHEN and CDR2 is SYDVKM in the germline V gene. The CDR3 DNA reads TGTGCCAGCAGTTTCCGGGAAAATACGCAGTATTTT. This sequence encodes CASSFRENTQYF.

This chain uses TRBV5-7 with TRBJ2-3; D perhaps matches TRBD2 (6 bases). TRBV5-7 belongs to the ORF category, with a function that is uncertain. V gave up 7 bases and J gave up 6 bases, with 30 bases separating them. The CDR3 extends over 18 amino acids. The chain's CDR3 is CASLDPPGGPSVFDTQYF. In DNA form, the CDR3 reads TGTGCCAGCCTCGACCCTCCCGGGGGTCCCTCGGTTTTTGATACGCAGTATTTT.

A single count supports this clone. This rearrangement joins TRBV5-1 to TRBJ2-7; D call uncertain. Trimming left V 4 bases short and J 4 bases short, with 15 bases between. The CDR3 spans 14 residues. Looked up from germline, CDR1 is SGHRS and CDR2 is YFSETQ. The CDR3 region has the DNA TGCGCCAGCAGCCGAGTAGACGGATTTTACGAGCAGTACTTC. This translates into CASSRVDGFYEQYF.

The CDR3 reads CASLGLAGANEQFF. The CDR3 nucleotides are TGTGCCAGCCTAGGTCTAGCGGGAGCGAATGAGCAGTTCTTC. The chain combines TRBV7-2 with TRBJ2-1; 10 bases are a match to TRBD2. The CDR3 consists of 14 residues. Germline-derived CDR1 and CDR2 are SGHTA and FQGNSA. After removal of 8 bases from V and 7 bases from J, the junction contained 8 bases not matched to a gene.

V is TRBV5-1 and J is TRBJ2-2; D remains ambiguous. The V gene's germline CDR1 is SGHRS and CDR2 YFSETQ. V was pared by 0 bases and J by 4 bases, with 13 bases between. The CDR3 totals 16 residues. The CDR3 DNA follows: TGCGCCAGCAGCTTGGTCGAACAACAGATCACCGGGGAGCTGTTTTTT. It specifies CASSLVEQQITGELFF.

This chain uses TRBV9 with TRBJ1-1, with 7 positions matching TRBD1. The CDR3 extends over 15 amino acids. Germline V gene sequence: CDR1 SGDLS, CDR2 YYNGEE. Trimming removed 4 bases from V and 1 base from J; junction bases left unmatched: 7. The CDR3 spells CASSLRTGTNTEAFF. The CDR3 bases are TGTGCCAGCAGCCTTCGGACAGGAACGAACACTGAAGCTTTCTTT.

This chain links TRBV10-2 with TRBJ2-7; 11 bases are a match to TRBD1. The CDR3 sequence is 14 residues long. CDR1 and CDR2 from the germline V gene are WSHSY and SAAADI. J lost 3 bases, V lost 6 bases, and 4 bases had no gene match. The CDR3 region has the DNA TGCGCCAGCAGCGGGGACAGGGGGATCTACGAGCAGTACTTC. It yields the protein CASSGDRGIYEQYF.

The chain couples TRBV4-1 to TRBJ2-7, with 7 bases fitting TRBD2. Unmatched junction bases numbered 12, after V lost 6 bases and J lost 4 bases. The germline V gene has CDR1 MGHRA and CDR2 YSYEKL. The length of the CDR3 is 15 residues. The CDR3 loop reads CASRPFREVVYEQYF. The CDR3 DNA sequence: TGCGCCAGCAGGCCGTTCCGGGAGGTCGTATACGAGCAGTACTTC.